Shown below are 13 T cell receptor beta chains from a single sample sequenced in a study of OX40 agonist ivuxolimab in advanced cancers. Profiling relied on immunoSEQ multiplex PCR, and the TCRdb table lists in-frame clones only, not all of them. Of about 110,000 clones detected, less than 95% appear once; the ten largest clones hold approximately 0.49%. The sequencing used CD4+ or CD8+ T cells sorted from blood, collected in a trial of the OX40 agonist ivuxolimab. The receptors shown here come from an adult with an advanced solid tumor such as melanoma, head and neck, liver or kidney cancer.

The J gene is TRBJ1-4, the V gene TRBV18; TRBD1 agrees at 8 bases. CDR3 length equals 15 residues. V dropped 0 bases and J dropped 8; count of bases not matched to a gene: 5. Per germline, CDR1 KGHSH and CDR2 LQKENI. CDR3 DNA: TGTGCCAGCTCACCACCGGGACAGGCCAGCGAAAAACTGTTTTTT. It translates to CASSPPGQASEKLFF.

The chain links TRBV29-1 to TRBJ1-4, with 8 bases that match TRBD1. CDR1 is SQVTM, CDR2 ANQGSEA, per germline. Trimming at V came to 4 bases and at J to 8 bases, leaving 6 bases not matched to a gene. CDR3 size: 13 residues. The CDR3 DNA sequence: TGCAGCGTTGCCCCCGGGACAGGAGAAAAACTGTTTTTT. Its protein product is CSVAPGTGEKLFF.

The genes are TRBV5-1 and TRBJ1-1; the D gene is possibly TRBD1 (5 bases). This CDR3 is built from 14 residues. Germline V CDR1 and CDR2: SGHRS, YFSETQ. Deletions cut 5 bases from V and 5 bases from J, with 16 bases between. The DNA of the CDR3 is TGCGCCAGCAGGACAAGGGGCCGTGTGACTGAAGCTTTCTTT. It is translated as CASRTRGRVTEAFF.

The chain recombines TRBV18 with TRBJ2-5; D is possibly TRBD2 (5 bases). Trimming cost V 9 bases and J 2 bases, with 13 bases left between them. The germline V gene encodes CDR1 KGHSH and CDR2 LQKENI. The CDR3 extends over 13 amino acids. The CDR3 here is CASFAGIQETQYF. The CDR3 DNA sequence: TGTGCCAGTTTCGCCGGGATTCAAGAGACCCAGTACTTC.

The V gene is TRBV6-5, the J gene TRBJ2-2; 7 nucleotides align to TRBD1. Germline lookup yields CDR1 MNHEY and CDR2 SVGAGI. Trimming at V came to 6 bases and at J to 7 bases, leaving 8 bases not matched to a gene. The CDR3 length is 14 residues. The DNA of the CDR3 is TGTGCCAGCAGGGGCAGAGGGGGCGGCGGGGAGCTGTTTTTT. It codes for CASRGRGGGGELFF.

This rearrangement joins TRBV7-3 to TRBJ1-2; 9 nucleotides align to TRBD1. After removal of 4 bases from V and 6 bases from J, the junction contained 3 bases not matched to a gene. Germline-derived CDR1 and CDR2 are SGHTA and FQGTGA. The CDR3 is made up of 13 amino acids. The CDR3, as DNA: TGTGCCAGCAGCTCTACAGGGGGCAATGGCTACACCTTC. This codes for CASSSTGGNGYTF.

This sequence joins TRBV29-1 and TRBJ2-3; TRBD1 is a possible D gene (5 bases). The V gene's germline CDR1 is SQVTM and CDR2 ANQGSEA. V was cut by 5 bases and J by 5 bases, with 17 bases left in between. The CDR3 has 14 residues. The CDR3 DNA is TGCAGCGTTCGTGCAGGCCAGGGTAGAGATACGCAGTATTTT. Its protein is CSVRAGQGRDTQYF.

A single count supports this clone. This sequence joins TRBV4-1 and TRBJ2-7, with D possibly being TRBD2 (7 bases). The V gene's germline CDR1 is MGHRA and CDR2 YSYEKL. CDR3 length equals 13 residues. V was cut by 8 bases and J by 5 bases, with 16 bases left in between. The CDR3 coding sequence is TGCGCCAGCTCACGGGGGGCCGCGGACGAGCAGTACTTC. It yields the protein CASSRGAADEQYF.

The CDR3 bases are TGTGCCAGCAGTGAAAGGTCTCGACAAGAGACCCAGTACTTC. Its protein is CASSERSRQETQYF. The chain uses TRBV2 and TRBJ2-5; no clear D gene. Germline CDR1 SNHLY, CDR2 FYNNEI. This CDR3 is 14 amino acids long. The V gene lost 2 bases and the J gene lost 2 bases, with 9 bases spanning the gap.

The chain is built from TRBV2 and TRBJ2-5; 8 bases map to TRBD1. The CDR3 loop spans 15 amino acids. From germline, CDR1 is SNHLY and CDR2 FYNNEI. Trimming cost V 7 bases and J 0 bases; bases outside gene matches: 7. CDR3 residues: CASTPGQVYQETQYF. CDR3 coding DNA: TGTGCCAGCACACCGGGACAGGTGTACCAAGAGACCCAGTACTTC.

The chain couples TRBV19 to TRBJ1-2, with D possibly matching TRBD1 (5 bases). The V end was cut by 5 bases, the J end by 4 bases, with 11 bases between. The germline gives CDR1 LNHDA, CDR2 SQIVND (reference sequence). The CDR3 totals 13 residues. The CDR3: CASSYRQSYGYTF. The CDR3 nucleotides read TGTGCCAGTAGTTACAGACAGTCCTATGGCTACACCTTC. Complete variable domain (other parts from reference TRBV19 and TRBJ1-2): DGGITQSPKYLFRKEGQNVTLSCEQNLNHDAMYWYRQDPGQGLRLIYYSQIVNDFQKGDIAEGYSVSREKKESFPLTVTSAQKNPTAFYLCASSYRQSYGYTFGSGTRLTVV.

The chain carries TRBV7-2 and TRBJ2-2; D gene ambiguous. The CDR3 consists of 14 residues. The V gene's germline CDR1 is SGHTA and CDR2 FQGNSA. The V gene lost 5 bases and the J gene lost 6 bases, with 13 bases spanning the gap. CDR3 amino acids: CASSEILVAGELFF. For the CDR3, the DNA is TGTGCCAGCAGCGAGATTTTAGTTGCCGGGGAGCTGTTTTTT.

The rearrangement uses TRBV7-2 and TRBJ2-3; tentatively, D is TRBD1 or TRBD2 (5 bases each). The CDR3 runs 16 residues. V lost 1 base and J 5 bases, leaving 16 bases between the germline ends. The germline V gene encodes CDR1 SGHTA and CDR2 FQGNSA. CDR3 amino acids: CASSLGGPLRGDTQYF. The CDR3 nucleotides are TGTGCCAGCAGCTTAGGAGGCCCTTTGAGGGGAGATACGCAGTATTTT.